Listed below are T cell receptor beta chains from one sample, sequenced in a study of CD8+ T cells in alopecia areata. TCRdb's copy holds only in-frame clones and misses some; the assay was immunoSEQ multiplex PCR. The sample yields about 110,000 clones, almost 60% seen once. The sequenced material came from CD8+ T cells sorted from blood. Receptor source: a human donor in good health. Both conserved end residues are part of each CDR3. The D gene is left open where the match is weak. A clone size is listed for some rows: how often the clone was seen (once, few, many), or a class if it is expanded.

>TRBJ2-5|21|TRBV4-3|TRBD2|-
CASSQEVFVVAGVRYQETQYF
TGCGCCAGCAGCCAAGAGGTCTTCGTGGTAGCGGGGGTCAGGTACCAAGAGACCCAGTACTTC
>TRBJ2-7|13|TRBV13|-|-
CASSHHGGYEQYF
TGTGCCAGCAGCCACCATGGGGGCTACGAGCAGTACTTC
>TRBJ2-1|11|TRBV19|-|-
CASRMSNEQFF
TGTGCCAGTAGAATGTCCAATGAGCAGTTCTTC
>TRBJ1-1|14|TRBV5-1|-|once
CASSQTQGGTEAFF
TGCGCCAGCAGCCAAACTCAGGGAGGCACTGAAGCTTTCTTT
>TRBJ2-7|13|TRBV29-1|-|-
CSALGRSPYEQYF
TGCAGCGCTTTGGGCAGGTCACCCTACGAGCAGTACTTC
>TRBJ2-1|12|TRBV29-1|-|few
CSVPSGYNEQFF
TGCAGCGTCCCCTCTGGTTACAATGAGCAGTTCTTC
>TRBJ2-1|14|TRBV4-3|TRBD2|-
CASSRLTSGGAKFF
TGCGCCAGCAGCCGTCTCACTAGCGGGGGGGCAAAGTTCTTC
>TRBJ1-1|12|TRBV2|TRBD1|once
CASRQGGPEAFF
TGTGCCAGCAGGCAGGGGGGCCCTGAAGCTTTCTTT
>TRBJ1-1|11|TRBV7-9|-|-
CASSLWREAFF
TGTGCCAGCAGCTTATGGAGAGAAGCTTTCTTT
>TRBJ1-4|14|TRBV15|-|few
CATSSGPTNEKLFF
TGTGCCACCAGCAGTGGTCCAACTAATGAAAAACTGTTTTTT
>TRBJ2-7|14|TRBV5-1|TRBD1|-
CASSWTGSSYEQYF
TGCGCCAGCAGCTGGACAGGGTCCTCCTACGAGCAGTACTTC
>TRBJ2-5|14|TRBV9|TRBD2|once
CASSVGLAGETQYF
TGTGCCAGCAGCGTAGGACTAGCGGGCGAGACCCAGTACTTC
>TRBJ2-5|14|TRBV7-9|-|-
CASSPTGIQETQYF
TGTGCCAGCAGCCCCACAGGGATTCAAGAGACCCAGTACTTC
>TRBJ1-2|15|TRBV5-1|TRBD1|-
CASSNDRGREMSYTF
TGCGCCAGCAGCAACGACAGGGGGCGCGAAATGAGCTACACCTTC
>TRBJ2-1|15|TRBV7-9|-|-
CASSQSGYKEGEQFF
TGTGCCAGCAGCCAATCGGGGTATAAGGAGGGTGAGCAGTTCTTC
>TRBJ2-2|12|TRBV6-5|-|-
CASGVVAGELFF
TGTGCCAGCGGGGTAGTGGCCGGGGAGCTGTTTTTT
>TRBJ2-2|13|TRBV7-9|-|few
CASSPERSRELFF
TGTGCCAGCAGCCCGGAACGCAGCCGGGAGCTGTTTTTT
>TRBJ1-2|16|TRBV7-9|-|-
CASSLGPANPNYGYTF
TGTGCCAGCAGCTTAGGGCCGGCGAACCCTAACTATGGCTACACCTTC
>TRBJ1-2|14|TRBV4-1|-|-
CASSHPQGHYGYTF
TGCGCCAGCAGCCACCCTCAGGGTCACTATGGCTACACCTTC
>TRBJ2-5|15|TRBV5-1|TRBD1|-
CASSPYQGAWETQYF
TGCGCCAGCAGCCCTTATCAGGGGGCGTGGGAGACCCAGTACTTC
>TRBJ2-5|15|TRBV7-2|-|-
CASSPMVGGSETQYF
TGTGCCAGCAGCCCGATGGTCGGGGGATCGGAGACCCAGTACTTC
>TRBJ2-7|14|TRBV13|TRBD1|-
CASSRSDRVHEQYF
TGTGCCAGCAGCCGCTCAGACAGGGTCCACGAGCAGTACTTC
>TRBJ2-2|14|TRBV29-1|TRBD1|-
CSVGTGTNTGELFF
TGCAGCGTCGGGACAGGGACGAACACCGGGGAGCTGTTTTTT
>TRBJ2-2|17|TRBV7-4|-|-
CASSHDDRTKNTGELFF
TGTGCCAGCAGCCATGACGACAGGACAAAGAACACCGGGGAGCTGTTTTTT
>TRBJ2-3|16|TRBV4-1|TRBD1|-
CASSQVLATGEDTQYF
TGCGCCAGCAGCCAAGTTCTTGCGACAGGGGAAGATACGCAGTATTTT
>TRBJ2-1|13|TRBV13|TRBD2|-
CASSLPGLAEQFF
TGTGCCAGCAGCTTACCGGGACTAGCAGAGCAGTTCTTC
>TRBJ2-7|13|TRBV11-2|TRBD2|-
CASSLGGGFEQYF
TGTGCCAGCAGCTTGGGCGGGGGTTTCGAGCAGTACTTC
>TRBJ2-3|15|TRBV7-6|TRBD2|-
CASSSLAGGTDTQYF
TGTGCCAGCAGCTCCCTAGCGGGGGGGACAGATACGCAGTATTTT
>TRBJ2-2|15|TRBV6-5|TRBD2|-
CASSYFTSGDGELFF
TGTGCCAGCAGTTACTTTACTAGCGGGGACGGGGAGCTGTTTTTT
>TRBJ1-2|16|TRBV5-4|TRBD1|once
CASSPGQGIVDYGYTF
TGTGCCAGCAGCCCGGGACAGGGGATTGTTGACTATGGCTACACCTTC
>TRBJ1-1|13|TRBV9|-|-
CASSAGMNTEAFF
TGTGCCAGCAGCGCGGGAATGAACACTGAAGCCTTCTTT
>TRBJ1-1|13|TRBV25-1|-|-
CASSEFVVSEAFF
TGTGCCAGCAGTGAATTCGTAGTCTCTGAAGCTTTCTTT
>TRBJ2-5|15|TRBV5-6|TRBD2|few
CASSTGLAGAETQYF
TGTGCCAGCAGCACTGGACTAGCGGGCGCAGAGACCCAGTACTTC
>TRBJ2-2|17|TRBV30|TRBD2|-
CAWSAGSGGLITGELFF
TGTGCCTGGAGTGCGGGTAGCGGGGGCCTTATAACCGGGGAGCTGTTTTTT
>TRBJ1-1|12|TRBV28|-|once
CASSLMGLEAFF
TGTGCCAGCAGTTTAATGGGGCTGGAAGCTTTCTTT
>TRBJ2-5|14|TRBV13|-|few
CASSLGLAQETQYF
TGTGCCAGCAGCCTCGGACTCGCTCAAGAGACCCAGTACTTC
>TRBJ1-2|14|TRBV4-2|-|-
CASSQDRSEGGYTF
TGTGCCAGCAGCCAAGATCGCTCGGAAGGGGGCTACACCTTC
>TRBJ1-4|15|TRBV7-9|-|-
CASSTGTRDLEKLFF
TGTGCCAGCAGTACCGGGACTCGAGATTTGGAAAAACTGTTTTTT
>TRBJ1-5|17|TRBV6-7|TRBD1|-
CASSYSLGTGCSQPQHF
TGTGCCAGCAGTTACTCACTCGGGACAGGGTGTAGCCAGCCCCAGCATTTT
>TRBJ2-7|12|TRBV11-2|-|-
CASSLGDYEQYF
TGTGCCAGCAGCTTAGGGGACTACGAGCAGTACTTC
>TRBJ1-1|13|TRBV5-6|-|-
CASSWGWGTEAFF
TGTGCCAGCAGCTGGGGGTGGGGCACTGAAGCTTTCTTT
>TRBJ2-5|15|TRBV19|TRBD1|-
CASSSGQGQGETQYF
TGTGCCAGTAGTAGCGGACAGGGGCAGGGAGAGACCCAGTACTTC
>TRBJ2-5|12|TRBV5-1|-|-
CASSSNSGTQYF
TGCGCCAGCAGTTCTAATAGTGGGACCCAGTACTTC
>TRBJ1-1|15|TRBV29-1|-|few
CSVEELGFGNTEAFF
TGCAGCGTTGAAGAACTAGGATTTGGGAACACTGAAGCTTTCTTT
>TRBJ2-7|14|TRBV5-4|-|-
CASSLVGQGHEQYF
TGTGCCAGCAGCTTGGTGGGGCAGGGCCACGAGCAGTACTTC
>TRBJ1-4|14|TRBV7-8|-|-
CASTWTSTNEKLFF
TGTGCCAGCACCTGGACATCAACTAATGAAAAACTGTTTTTT
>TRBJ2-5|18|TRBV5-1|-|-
CASSFFGWWAGVLETQYF
TGCGCCAGCAGCTTTTTCGGGTGGTGGGCCGGGGTCTTGGAGACCCAGTACTTC
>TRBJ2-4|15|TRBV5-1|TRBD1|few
CASSLAGQGRNIQYF
TGCGCCAGCAGCTTGGCAGGACAGGGTAGAAACATTCAGTACTTC
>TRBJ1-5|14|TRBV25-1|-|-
CASSEFGENQPQHF
TGTGCCAGCAGTGAATTTGGGGAGAATCAGCCCCAGCATTTT
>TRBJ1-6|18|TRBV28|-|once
CASSLSGEASSYNSPLHF
TGTGCCAGCAGTTTATCCGGGGAAGCTAGCTCCTATAATTCACCCCTCCACTTT
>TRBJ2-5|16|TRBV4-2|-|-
CASSQDIGTRTETQYF
TGTGCCAGCAGCCAAGATATCGGGACCAGAACGGAGACCCAGTACTTC
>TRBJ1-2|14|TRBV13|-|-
CASSLRGTNYGYTF
TGTGCCAGCAGCTTACGGGGAACTAACTATGGCTACACCTTC
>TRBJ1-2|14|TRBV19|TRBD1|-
CASTPGQGFSGYTF
TGTGCCAGTACCCCGGGACAGGGATTTAGTGGCTACACCTTC